Below, one TCR beta chain is given with its context. This sample is part of a study of blood T cell repertoires in COVID-19. Study context: From T cells, B-cell-depleted T cells, or PBMCs came the material, which was cDNA or gDNA.

Libraries were prepared by immunoSEQ multiplex PCR; TCRdb keeps only in-frame clonotypes and omits some of them. The table shows under 200,000 clones, with 65% to 85% occurring only once. The J segment lost 10 bases and the V segment lost 4 bases, leaving 12 bases of the junction unmatched. The CDR3 is made up of 14 amino acids. Germline lookup yields CDR1 LGHDT and CDR2 YNNKEL (reference sequence). Assignments of participants to cohorts depended upon their own reported clinical history. Material: PBMCs or T cells enriched from blood (not recorded which). The sequence came from a woman in her forties or fifties in a cohort exposed to, infected with or recovered from COVID-19 (not recorded which). The V call is TRBV3-1 (or the pseudogene TRBV3-2), the J call TRBJ1-1; 7 bases fit TRBD1. The CDR3 bases are TGTGCCAGCAGCCCGCAGACAGGGTACGTGGGAGCTTTCTTT. It specifies CASSPQTGYVGAFF.